This TCR beta chain was obtained from a study of vaccination and CD4 T cells after COVID-19. Study-level results: Median numbers of SARS-CoV-2-reactive clonotypes increased from roughly 22 to 38 (not a significant change).

Concerning this clonotype itself: What it binds is unknown.

Once obtained from cultured CD4+ T cells, the DNA was sequenced using the Oncomine TCR Beta short-read assay. Extraction of genomic DNA was performed on cultured CD4+ T cells. TCRdb re-derived calls from the PCR reads in MiXCR, one entry per CDR3 protein. Of about 4,800 distinct CDR3 sequences listed, more than 75% were seen once; the top ten hold more than 45%. The germline V gene has CDR1 KGHDR and CDR2 SFDVKD. J gave up 0 bases and V 7 bases, and 8 bases lay outside the gene matches. The CDR3 loop spans 17 amino acids. Treatment indicated: approximately nine-day PBMC culture with coronavirus spike peptide pools or control peptides (ViraFEST assay). Antigen-specific T cells were expanded with peptide pools by ViraFEST, and TCRs were then sequenced.

The sequencing sample was made of CD4+ T cells from blood, cultured in vitro. The chain carries TRBV24-1 and TRBJ2-3; TRBD1 agrees at 11 bases. This clonotype was sampled from a human donor who had recovered from COVID-19. The CDR3 DNA is TGTGCCACCAGGGACAGGGGGCTTCCCCTCAGCACAGATACGCAGTATTTT. Protein product: CATRDRGLPLSTDTQYF.